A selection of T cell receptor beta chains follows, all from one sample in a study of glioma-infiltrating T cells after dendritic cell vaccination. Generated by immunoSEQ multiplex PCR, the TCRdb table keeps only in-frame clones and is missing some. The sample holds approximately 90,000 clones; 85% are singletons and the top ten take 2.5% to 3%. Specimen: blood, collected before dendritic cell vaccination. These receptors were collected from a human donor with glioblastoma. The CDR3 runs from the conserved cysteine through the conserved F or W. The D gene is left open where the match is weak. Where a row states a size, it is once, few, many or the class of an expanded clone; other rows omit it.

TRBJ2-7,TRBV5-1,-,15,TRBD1,TGCGCCAGCAGCTGGTCCAGGGACAGCACCTACGAGCAGTACTTC,CASSWSRDSTYEQYF
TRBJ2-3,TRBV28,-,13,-,TGTGCCAGCAGTTCGCGGTGGTTGGATACGCAGTATTTT,CASSSRWLDTQYF
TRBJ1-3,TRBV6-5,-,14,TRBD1,TGTGCCAGCAGTTTTGGACAGGGCGGAAACACCATATATTTT,CASSFGQGGNTIYF
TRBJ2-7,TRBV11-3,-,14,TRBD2,TGTGCCAGCAGCTTAATAGCGGGAGCCTACGAGCAGTACTTC,CASSLIAGAYEQYF
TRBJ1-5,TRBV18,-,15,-,TGTGCCAGCTCACCTCAGGGATTTAGCAATCAGCCCCAGCATTTT,CASSPQGFSNQPQHF
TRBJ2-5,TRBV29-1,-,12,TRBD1,TGCAGCATGGGGGACAGCCAAGAGACCCAGTACTTC,CSMGDSQETQYF
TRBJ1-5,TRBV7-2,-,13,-,TGTGCCAGCAGCGCCGTCGGCGGTCAGCCCCAGCATTTT,CASSAVGGQPQHF
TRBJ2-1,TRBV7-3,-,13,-,TGTGCCAGCAGCCCGGCGGGGGGACAGGAGCAGTTCTTC,CASSPAGGQEQFF
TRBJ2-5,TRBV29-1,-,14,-,TGCAGCGTAAGGGCTGGGACAAACCAAGAGACCCAGTACTTC,CSVRAGTNQETQYF
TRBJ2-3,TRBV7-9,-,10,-,TGTGCCAGCCTCCCGGATACGCAGTATTTT,CASLPDTQYF
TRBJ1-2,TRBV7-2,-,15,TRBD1,TGTGCCAGCAGCATACGGACAGGGTCTAACTATGGCTACACCTTC,CASSIRTGSNYGYTF
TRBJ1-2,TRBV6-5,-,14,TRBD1,TGTGCCAGCAGTGGACGGACAGGCCGGGGGGGCTACACCTTC,CASSGRTGRGGYTF
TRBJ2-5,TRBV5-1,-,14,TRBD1,TGCGCCAGCAGCTTGGAGGGACAGCAAGAGACCCAGTACTTC,CASSLEGQQETQYF
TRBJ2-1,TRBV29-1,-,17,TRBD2,TGCAGCGTTGAACTAGCGGGGGGATCAAGCTCCTACAATGAGCAGTTCTTC,CSVELAGGSSSYNEQFF
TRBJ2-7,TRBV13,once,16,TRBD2,TGTGCCAGCAGCTCCTTTGGACTAGTCTTGCCCTACGAGCAGTACTTC,CASSSFGLVLPYEQYF
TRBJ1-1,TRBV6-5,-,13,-,TGTGCCAGCAGCCTTGACTCAGGGCTTGGAGCTTTCTTT,CASSLDSGLGAFF
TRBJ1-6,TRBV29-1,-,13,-,TGCAGCGCGGCGGCGGGGCGAGGATCACCCCTCCACTTT,CSAAAGRGSPLHF
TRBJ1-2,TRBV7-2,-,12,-,TGTGCCAGCAGCGCGAGGGGGGGAGGCTACACCTTC,CASSARGGGYTF
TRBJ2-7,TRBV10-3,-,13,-,TGTGCCATCAGTTTCCCGGGGGGCCGGAACTGGTACTTC,CAISFPGGRNWYF
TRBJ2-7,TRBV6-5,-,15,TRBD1,TGTGCCAGCAGTTACTCGGGACAGGTCTCCTACGAGCAGTACTTC,CASSYSGQVSYEQYF
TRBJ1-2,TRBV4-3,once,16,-,TGCGCCAGCAGCCAAGATCGGTGGGAGGGGTACGATGGCTACACCTTC,CASSQDRWEGYDGYTF
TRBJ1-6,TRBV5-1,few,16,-,TGCGCCAGCAGCTTCACAGGAGCGCCCCAGGGGTCACCCCTCCACTTT,CASSFTGAPQGSPLHF
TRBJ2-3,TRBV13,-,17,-,TGTGCCAGCAGCTTATTGGGTCCAGGGCGGAGCACAGATACGCAGTATTTT,CASSLLGPGRSTDTQYF
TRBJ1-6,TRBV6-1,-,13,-,TGTGCCAGCATGAGACAGAAAAATTCACCCCTCCACTTT,CASMRQKNSPLHF
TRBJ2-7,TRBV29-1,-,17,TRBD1,TGCAGCGTACTAGGGGGCCAGGGGCCCCCGAGCCCCTACGAGCAGTACTTC,CSVLGGQGPPSPYEQYF
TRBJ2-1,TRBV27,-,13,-,TGTGCCAGCAGTTGGAACGGAGATCAGGAGCAGTTCTTC,CASSWNGDQEQFF
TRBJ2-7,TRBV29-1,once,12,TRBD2,TGCAGCGCAATAGCGGGAGCCTACGAGCAGTACTTC,CSAIAGAYEQYF
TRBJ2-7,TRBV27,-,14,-,TGTGCCAGCAGTTTAGAGGGTCCCCCCTACGAGCAGTACTTC,CASSLEGPPYEQYF
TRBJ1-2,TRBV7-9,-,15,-,TGTGCCAGCAGCCTCGGAGAGGACAGATTCTATGGCTACACCTTC,CASSLGEDRFYGYTF
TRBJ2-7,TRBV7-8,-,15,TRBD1,TGTGCCAGCAGCTTAGAACCAGGGGGCATGGGGGAGCAGTACTTC,CASSLEPGGMGEQYF
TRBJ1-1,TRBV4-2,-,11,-,TGTGCCAGCAGTCTCGACACTGAAGCTTTCTTT,CASSLDTEAFF
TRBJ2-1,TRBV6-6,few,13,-,TGTGCCAGCAGTCCCGCCGCGGTCAATGAGCAGTTCTTC,CASSPAAVNEQFF
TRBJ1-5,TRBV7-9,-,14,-,TGTGCCAGCAGCTTAGGAGGACTGGATCAGCCCCAGCATTTT,CASSLGGLDQPQHF
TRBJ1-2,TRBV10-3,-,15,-,TGTGCCATCAGTGAGTCCCGACAGGCCCTCGGTAGCTACACCTTC,CAISESRQALGSYTF
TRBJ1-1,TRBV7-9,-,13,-,TGTGCCAGTACAGACAGGAGGAACACTGAAGCTTTCTTT,CASTDRRNTEAFF
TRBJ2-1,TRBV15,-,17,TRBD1,TGTGCCACCAGCAGAGGGGAGGGGACAGGGGAAGTGGATGAGCAGTTCTTC,CATSRGEGTGEVDEQFF
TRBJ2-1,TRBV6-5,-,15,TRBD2,TGTGCCAGCAGTGTGACTAGCGGGGGGGAAGATGAGCAGTTCTTC,CASSVTSGGEDEQFF
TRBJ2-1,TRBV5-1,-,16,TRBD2,TGCGCCAGCAGCTTGGTCCCGGGGGGGTCCTACAATGAGCAGTTCTTC,CASSLVPGGSYNEQFF
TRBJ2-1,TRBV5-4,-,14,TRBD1,TGTGCCAGCAAGCCGGGACAGGGGTTCAATGAGCAGTTCTTC,CASKPGQGFNEQFF
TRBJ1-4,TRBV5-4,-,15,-,TGTGCCAGCAGCCTAACAGGGCTTACTAATGAAAAACTGTTTTTT,CASSLTGLTNEKLFF
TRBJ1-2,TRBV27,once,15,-,TGTGCCAGCAGCCTCTCGTGGCCCATACCTTATGGCTACACCTTC,CASSLSWPIPYGYTF
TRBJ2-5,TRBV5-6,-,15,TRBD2,TGTGCCAGCAGCTTGATGACTAGCGGGCGGGAGACCCAGTACTTC,CASSLMTSGRETQYF
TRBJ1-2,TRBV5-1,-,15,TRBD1,TGCGCCAGCAGCCCTCATGGACAGGGCAACTATGGCTACACCTTC,CASSPHGQGNYGYTF
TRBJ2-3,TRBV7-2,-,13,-,TGTGCCAGCAGCTTACTAGTATCAGATACGCAGTATTTT,CASSLLVSDTQYF
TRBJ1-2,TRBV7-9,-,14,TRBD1,TGTGCCAGCACCCCCGGGACAGGGACTCATGGCTACACCTTC,CASTPGTGTHGYTF
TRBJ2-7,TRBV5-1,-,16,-,TGCGCCAGCAGCTTGGTGGGATCCGGACAGACCTACGAGCAGTACTTC,CASSLVGSGQTYEQYF
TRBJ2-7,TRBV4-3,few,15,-,TGCGCCAGCAGCCCGACCACCGGAGGAGGCTACGAGCAGTACTTC,CASSPTTGGGYEQYF
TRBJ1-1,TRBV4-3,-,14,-,TGCGCCAGCAGCCAAGATCCAGGGAACACTGAAGCTTTCTTT,CASSQDPGNTEAFF